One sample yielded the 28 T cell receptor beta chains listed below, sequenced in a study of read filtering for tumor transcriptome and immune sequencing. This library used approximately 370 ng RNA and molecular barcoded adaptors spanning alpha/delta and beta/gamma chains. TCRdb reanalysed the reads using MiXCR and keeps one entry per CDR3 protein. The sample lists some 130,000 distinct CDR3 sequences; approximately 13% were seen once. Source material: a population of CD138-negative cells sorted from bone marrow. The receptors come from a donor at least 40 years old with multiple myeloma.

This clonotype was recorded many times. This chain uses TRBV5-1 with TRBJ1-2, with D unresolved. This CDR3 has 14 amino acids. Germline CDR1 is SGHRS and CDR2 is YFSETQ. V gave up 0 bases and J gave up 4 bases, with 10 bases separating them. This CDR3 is CASSLERGSYGYTF. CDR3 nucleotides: TGCGCCAGCAGCTTGGAGCGGGGATCCTATGGCTACACCTTC.

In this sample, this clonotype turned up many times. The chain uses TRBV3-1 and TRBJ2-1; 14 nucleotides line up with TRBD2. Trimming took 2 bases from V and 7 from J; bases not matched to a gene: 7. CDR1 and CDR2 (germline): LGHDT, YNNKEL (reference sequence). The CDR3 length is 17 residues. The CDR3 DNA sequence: TGTGCCAGCAGCCAATCATCCGGGACTAGCGGGAGAAATGAGCAGTTCTTC. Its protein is CASSQSSGTSGRNEQFF.

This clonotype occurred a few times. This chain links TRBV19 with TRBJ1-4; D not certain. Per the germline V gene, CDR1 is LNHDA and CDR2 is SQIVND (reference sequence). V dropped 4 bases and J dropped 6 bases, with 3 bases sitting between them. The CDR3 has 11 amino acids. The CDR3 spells CASSRDEKLFF. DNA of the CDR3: TGTGCCAGTAGTAGGGATGAAAAACTGTTTTTT.

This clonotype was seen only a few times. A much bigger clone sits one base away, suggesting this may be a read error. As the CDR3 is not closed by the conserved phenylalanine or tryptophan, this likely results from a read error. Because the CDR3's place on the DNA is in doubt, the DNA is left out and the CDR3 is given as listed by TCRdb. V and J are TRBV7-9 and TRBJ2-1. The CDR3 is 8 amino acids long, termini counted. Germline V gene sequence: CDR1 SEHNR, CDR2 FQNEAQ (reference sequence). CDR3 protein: CASPWWFS.

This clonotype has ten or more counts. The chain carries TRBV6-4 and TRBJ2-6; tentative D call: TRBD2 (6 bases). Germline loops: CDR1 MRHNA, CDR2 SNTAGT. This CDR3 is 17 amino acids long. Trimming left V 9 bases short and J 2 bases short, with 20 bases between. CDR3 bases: TGTGCCAGTTCTTCCAGCCCCCCGGGGGCTGGGGCCAACGTCCTGACTTTC. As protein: CASSSSPPGAGANVLTF.

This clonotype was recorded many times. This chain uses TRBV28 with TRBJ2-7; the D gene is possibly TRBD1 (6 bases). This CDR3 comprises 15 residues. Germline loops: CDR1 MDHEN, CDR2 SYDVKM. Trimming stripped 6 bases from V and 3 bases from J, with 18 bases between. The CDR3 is CASSPSHGTLYEQYF. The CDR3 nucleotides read TGTGCCAGCAGCCCTAGTCACGGGACACTCTACGAGCAGTACTTC.

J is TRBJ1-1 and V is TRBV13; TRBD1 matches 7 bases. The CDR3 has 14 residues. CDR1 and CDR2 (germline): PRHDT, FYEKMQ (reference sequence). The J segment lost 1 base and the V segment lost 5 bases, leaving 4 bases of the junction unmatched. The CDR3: CASSPRGENTEAFF. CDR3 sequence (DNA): TGTGCCAGCAGCCCCAGGGGGGAGAACACTGAAGCTTTCTTT.

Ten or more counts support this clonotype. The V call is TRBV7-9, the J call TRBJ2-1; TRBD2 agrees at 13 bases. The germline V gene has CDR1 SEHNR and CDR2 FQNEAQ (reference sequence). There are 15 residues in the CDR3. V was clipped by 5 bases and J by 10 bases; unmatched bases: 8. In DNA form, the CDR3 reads TGTGCCAGCAGCCCGGGACTAGCGGGACCTGGAGAGCAGTTCTTC. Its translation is CASSPGLAGPGEQFF.

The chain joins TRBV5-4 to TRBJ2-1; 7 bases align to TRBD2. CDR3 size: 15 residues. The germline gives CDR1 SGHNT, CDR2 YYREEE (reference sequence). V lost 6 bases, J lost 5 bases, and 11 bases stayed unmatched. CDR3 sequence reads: CASTSGGPGDNEQFF. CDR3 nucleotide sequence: TGTGCCAGCACCTCGGGGGGTCCCGGGGACAATGAGCAGTTCTTC. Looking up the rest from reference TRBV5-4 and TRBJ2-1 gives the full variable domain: ETGVTQSPTHLIKTRGQQVTLRCSSQSGHNTVSWYQQALGQGPQFIFQYYREEENGRGNFPPRFSGLQFPNYSSELNVNALELDDSALYLCASTSGGPGDNEQFFGPGTRLTVL.

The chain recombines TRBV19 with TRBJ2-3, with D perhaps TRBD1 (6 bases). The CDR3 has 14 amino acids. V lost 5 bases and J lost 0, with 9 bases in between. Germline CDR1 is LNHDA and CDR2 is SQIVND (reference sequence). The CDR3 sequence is CASSSTGSTDTQYF. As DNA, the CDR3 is TGTGCCAGTAGTTCAACAGGGAGCACAGATACGCAGTATTTT.

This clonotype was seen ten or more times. The DNA of the CDR3 is TGTGCCAGCAGGGTAGCGGGGGGACCTGCTTATGAGCAGTTCTTC. This translates into CASRVAGGPAYEQFF. The gene calls are TRBV11-2 and TRBJ2-1; 10 nucleotides agree with TRBD2. The V gene's germline CDR1 is SGHAT and CDR2 FQNNGV. There are 15 residues in the CDR3. The junction had 10 bases not matched to a gene; V was cut back by 6 bases and J by 8 bases.

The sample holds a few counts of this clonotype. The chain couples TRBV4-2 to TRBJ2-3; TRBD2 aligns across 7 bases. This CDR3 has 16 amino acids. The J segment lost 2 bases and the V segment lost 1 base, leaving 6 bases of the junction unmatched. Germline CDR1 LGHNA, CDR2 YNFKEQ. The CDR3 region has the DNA TGTGCCAGCAGCCAAGGGAGAGGGACTACCACAGATACGCAGTATTTT. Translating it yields CASSQGRGTTTDTQYF.

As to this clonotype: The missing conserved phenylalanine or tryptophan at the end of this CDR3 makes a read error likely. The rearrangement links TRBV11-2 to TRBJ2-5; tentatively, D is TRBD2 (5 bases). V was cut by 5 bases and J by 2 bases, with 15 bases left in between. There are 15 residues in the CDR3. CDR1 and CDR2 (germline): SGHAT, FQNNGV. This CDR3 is CASSQTEAKQETQYY. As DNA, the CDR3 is TGTGCCAGCAGCCAAACGGAGGCCAAACAAGAGACCCAGTACTAC.

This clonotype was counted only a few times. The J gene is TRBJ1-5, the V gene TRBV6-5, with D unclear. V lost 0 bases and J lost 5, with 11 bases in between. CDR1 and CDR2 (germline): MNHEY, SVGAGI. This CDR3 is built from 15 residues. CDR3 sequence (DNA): TGTGCCAGCAGTTACTCGCTCAGCCACGATCAGCCCCAGCATTTT. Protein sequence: CASSYSLSHDQPQHF.

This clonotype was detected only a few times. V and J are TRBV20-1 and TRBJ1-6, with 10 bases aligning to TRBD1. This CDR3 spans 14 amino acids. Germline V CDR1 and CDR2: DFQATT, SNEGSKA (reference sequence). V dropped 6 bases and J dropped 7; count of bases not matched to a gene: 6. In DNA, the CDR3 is TGCAGTGCCCCGGGACAGGGGCGGAATTCACCCCTCCACTTT. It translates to CSAPGQGRNSPLHF.

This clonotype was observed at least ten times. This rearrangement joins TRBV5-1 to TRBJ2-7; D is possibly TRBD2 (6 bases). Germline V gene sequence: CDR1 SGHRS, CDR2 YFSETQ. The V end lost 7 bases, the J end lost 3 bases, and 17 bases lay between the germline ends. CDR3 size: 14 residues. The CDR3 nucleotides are TGCGCCAGCGGCCGTAGCGGAGAAGACTACGAGCAGTACTTC. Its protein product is CASGRSGEDYEQYF.

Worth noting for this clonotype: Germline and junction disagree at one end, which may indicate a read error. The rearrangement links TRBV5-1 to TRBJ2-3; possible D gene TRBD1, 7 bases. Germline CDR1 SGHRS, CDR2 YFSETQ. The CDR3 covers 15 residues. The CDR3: CAGSSPGGITDTQYF. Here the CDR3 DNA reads TGCGCCGGCAGCTCTCCAGGGGGGATCACAGATACGCAGTATTTT.

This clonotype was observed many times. The CDR3 DNA reads TGTGCCAGCAGCCATATGCTTAGCGGCCTTTACAATGAGCAGTTCTTC. Amino acids: CASSHMLSGLYNEQFF. The V call is TRBV14, the J call TRBJ2-1; weak D call: TRBD2 (6 bases). V was clipped by 3 bases and J by 4 bases, with 16 bases between them. The CDR3 spans 16 residues. CDR1 is SGHDN, CDR2 FVKESK, per germline.

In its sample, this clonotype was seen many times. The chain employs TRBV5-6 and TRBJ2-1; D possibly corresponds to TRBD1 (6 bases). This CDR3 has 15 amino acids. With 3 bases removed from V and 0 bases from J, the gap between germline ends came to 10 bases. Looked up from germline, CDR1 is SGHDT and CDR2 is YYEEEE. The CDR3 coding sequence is TGTGCCAGCAGCTCCTGGGGGCTCTCCTACAATGAGCAGTTCTTC. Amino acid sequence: CASSSWGLSYNEQFF. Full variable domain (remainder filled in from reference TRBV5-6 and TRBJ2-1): DAGVTQSPTHLIKTRGQQVTLRCSPKSGHDTVSWYQQALGQGPQFIFQYYEEEERQRGNFPDRFSGHQFPNYSSELNVNALLLGDSALYLCASSSWGLSYNEQFFGPGTRLTVL.

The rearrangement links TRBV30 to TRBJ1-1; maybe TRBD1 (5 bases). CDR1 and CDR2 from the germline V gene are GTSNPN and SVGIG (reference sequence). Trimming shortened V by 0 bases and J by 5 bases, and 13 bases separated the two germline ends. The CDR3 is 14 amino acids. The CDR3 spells CAWSVMRQQTEAFF. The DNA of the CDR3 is TGTGCCTGGAGTGTCATGAGACAGCAAACTGAAGCTTTCTTT.

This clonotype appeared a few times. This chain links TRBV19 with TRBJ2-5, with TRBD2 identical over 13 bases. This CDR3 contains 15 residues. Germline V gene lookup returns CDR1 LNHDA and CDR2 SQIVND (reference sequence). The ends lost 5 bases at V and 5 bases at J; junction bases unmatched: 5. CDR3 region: CASSSTSGRAETQYF. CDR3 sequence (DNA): TGTGCCAGTAGTTCAACTAGCGGGAGGGCGGAGACCCAGTACTTC.

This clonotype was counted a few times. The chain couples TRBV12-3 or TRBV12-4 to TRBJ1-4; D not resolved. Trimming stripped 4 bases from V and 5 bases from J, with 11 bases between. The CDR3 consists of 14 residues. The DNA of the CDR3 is TGTGCCAGCAGTTACGGAGTACTCAATGAAAAACTGTTTTTT. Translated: CASSYGVLNEKLFF.

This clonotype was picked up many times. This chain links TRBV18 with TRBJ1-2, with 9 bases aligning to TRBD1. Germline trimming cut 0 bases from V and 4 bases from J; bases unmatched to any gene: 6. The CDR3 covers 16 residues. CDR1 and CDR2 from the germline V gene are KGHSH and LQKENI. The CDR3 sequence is CASSPPGTGGTYGYTF. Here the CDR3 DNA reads TGTGCCAGCTCACCACCAGGTACAGGGGGCACCTATGGCTACACCTTC.

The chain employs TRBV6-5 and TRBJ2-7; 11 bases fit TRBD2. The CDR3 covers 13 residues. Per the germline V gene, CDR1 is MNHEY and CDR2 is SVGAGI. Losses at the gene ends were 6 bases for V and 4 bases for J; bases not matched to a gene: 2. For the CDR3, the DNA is TGTGCCAGCAGGACTAGCGGGGCTTACGAGCAGTACTTC. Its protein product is CASRTSGAYEQYF.

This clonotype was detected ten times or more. The CDR3 bases are TGTGCCAGCAGTTCCTTTTATGAGCAGTTCTTC. Its translation is CASSSFYEQFF. The chain combines TRBV12-3 or TRBV12-4 with TRBJ2-1; D is unclear. Trimming removed 4 bases at V and 8 bases at J, with 6 bases between. The CDR3 is 11 residues long.

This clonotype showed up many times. Here the CDR3 DNA reads TGCGCCAGCAGCTACCAGAGCGGGAGAGGATCCTACAATGAGCAGTTCTTC. This codes for CASSYQSGRGSYNEQFF. The rearrangement joins TRBV5-1 to TRBJ2-1; 8 bases match TRBD2. Per germline, CDR1 SGHRS and CDR2 YFSETQ. The CDR3 contains 17 residues. The junction had 9 bases not matched to a gene; V was cut back by 3 bases and J by 1 base.

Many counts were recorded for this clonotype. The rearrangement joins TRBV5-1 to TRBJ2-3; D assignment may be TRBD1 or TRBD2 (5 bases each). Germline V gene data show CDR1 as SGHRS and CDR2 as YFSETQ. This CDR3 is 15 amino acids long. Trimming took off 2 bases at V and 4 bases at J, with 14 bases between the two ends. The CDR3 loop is CASSFLRGVADTQYF. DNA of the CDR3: TGCGCCAGCAGCTTTCTTAGAGGGGTGGCAGATACGCAGTATTTT.

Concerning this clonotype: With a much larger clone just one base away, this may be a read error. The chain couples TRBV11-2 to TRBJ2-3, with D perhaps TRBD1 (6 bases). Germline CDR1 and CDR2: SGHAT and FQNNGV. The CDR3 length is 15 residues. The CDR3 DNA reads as TGTGCCGGCAGCTCCAACAGGGTTCGCACAGATACGCAGTATTTT. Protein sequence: CAGSSNRVRTDTQYF.